The present T cell receptor (beta chain) was sequenced within a study of cytomegalovirus exposure and HLA in healthy donors. Findings of the study overall: The authors assumed roughly uniform sequencing depth across donors for presence/absence analyses.

Germline CDR1 and CDR2: MNHNS and SASEGT. V dropped 5 bases and J dropped 8 bases, with 15 bases sitting between them. The CDR3 consists of 13 residues. Primers included in the PCR were 60 Vbeta and 13 Jbeta primers. Sequenced by immunoSEQ multiplex PCR; TCRdb stores in-frame clones only, minus some. Here the sample table reports roughly 70,000 clones. Concerning this clone itself: Its antigen is as yet unknown.

This receptor was taken from a female donor in good health and CMV-seropositive. The sequenced sample consisted of PBMCs. The chain has TRBV6-1 and TRBJ1-1, with D maybe TRBD1 (5 bases). This CDR3 reads CASSKLGGTEAFF. CDR3 in DNA: TGTGCCAGCAGTAAACTGGGGGGTACGGAAGCTTTCTTT.